The 2 T cell receptor beta chains reported below all come from one sample, sequenced in a study of shared clonotypes between healthy human individuals. Some clones are missing from TCRdb's copy, which holds only in-frame ones; the method was immunoSEQ multiplex PCR. The data contain about 680,000 clones, roughly nine tenths of them singletons. Terminally differentiated effector memory CD45RA+ cells were excluded from the naive CD8 cells, which were CD45RO-negative and positively selected for CCR7. Sequencing was carried out using naive CD8+ T cells sorted from blood. The source is a man aged 25 to 40 in good health.

V gene TRBV10-1 combines with J gene TRBJ2-3; D could derive from TRBD1 or TRBD2 (6 bases each). Trimming took off 3 bases at V and 8 bases at J, with 15 bases between the two ends. The CDR3 has 14 amino acids. CDR1 is WNHNN and CDR2 is SYGVQD in the germline V gene (reference sequence). CDR3 nucleotide sequence: TGCGCCAGCAGTGATAGCGGACAGAAGGTTACGCAGTATTTT. This translates into CASSDSGQKVTQYF.

The chain carries TRBV4-2 and TRBJ2-3; D might be TRBD1 or TRBD2, each matching 5 bases. Trimming pared 1 base from V and 0 bases from J, leaving 8 bases between. Germline CDR1 reads LGHNA; CDR2 reads YNFKEQ. CDR3 size: 15 residues. The CDR3: CASSQGGDSTDTQYF. CDR3 nucleotide sequence: TGTGCCAGCAGCCAAGGAGGGGATAGCACAGATACGCAGTATTTT.